This TCR beta chain originates from a study of monozygotic twins with inflammatory bowel disease. Note on this clonotype: What it binds is not known.

Germline V CDR1 and CDR2: MNHEY, SVGEGT. This CDR3 has 14 amino acids. UMIs bearing a 6-nucleotide sample barcode were added through template switching. TCRdb reworked the 5' RACE reads into one entry per CDR3 protein, no DNA. In all, the sample yields about 160,000 distinct CDR3 sequences. Study-wide points: IBD patients share fewer clonotypes with other people than healthy twins do, especially with disease activity. Researchers reported no repertoire similarity difference between concordant and discordant twins, possibly from limited power.

The receptor's source is a human donor with ulcerative colitis or Crohn's disease, or a healthy co-twin of an affected twin (not recorded which). The rearrangement joins TRBV6-2 or TRBV6-3 to TRBJ1-2; the D call of TRBD1 rests on TCRdb alone, since no DNA is present to check it. The sample consisted of blood. The CDR3 here is CASSYSDRDYGYTF.